This T cell receptor beta chain was identified in a study of blood T cell repertoires in COVID-19. This CDR3 region has 14 residues. Germline CDR1 is SGHTA and CDR2 is FQGTGA. Germline trimming cut 5 bases from V and 10 bases from J; bases unmatched to any gene: 11. Clones were sequenced by immunoSEQ multiplex PCR, and TCRdb holds only the in-frame ones, with some missing. The data show under 350,000 clones, 85% to 90% seen once. This chain links TRBV7-3 with TRBJ2-1, with 7 bases aligning to TRBD2. Sequenced: PBMCs or T cells enriched from blood (not recorded which). This sequence originates from a woman in her sixties or seventies who had recovered from COVID-19. CDR3 DNA sequence: TGTGCCAGCAGCCGGACTAGTCAGGGAAAGGAGCAGTTCTTC. It encodes CASSRTSQGKEQFF.